The source of this T cell receptor beta chain is a study of blood T cell repertoires in COVID-19. CDR3 length: 14 amino acids. From germline, CDR1 is SGHAT and CDR2 FQNNGV. The V end lost 3 bases, the J end lost 7 bases, and 15 bases lay between the germline ends. Sequencing was performed with immunoSEQ multiplex PCR; in TCRdb, only in-frame clones are kept and a portion is missing. The data contain 190,000 or so clones, 85% to 95% of them singletons. Recruited during active infection, patients (from Seattle) were subsequently followed longitudinally. The sequence came from a man aged 25-45 years with COVID-19, enrolled during active disease. The sequencing input was peripheral blood. The V gene is TRBV11-2, the J gene TRBJ2-5, with D unresolved. CDR3 in amino acids: CASSFTPPIGTQYF. The CDR3 coding sequence is TGTGCCAGCAGCTTTACGCCCCCGATCGGGACCCAGTACTTC.